One sample yielded the 18 T cell receptor beta chains listed below, sequenced in a study of control samples from healthy donors and cancer patients. This table comes from immunoSEQ multiplex PCR, and its TCRdb copy is limited to in-frame clones, with some not included. Seen here are about 55,000 clones, around 96% observed once, and the top ten hold 1.1%. The sequenced sample was blood. Every receptor here comes from a woman aged 18-29 years in good health.

The chain links TRBV21-1 to TRBJ2-7. TRBV21-1 constitutes a pseudogene. CDR3 length equals 13 residues. The CDR3: CASSKPSYYEQYF. CDR3 in DNA: TGTGCCAGCAGCAAGCCTTCTTACTACGAGCAGTACTTC.

As for this clone: Other DNA variants within this sample encode the same CDR3. The J gene is TRBJ1-1, the V gene TRBV9; 10 nucleotides match TRBD1. In germline, CDR1 is SGDLS, CDR2 YYNGEE. V lost 3 bases, J lost 1 base, and 3 bases stayed unmatched. The CDR3 covers 15 residues. The CDR3 DNA sequence: TGTGCCAGCAGCGGGAGGACAGGGGGGAACACTGAAGCTTTCTTT. Translating it yields CASSGRTGGNTEAFF.

V and J are TRBV29-1 and TRBJ1-6, with D perhaps matching TRBD1 (6 bases). This CDR3 is 13 amino acids long. The germline V gene encodes CDR1 SQVTM and CDR2 ANQGSEA. V was trimmed by 3 bases and J by 4 bases, leaving 7 bases between them. CDR3 sequence: CSVEGQYNSPLHF. CDR3 DNA: TGCAGCGTTGAGGGACAATATAATTCACCCCTCCACTTT.

The chain recombines TRBV2 with TRBJ1-1; a weak D match, TRBD1 (5 bases). Trimming took off 6 bases at V and 2 bases at J, with 10 bases between the two ends. This CDR3 is built from 13 residues. Germline lookup yields CDR1 SNHLY and CDR2 FYNNEI. In DNA form, the CDR3 reads TGTGCCAGCAGGATTAGGGGAAACACTGAAGCTTTCTTT. Protein sequence: CASRIRGNTEAFF.

The chain couples TRBV2 to TRBJ2-7, with 9 bases fitting TRBD2. J was trimmed by 1 base and V by 4 bases; bases with no gene match: 2. CDR1 SNHLY and CDR2 FYNNEI come from the germline V gene. The CDR3 consists of 14 residues. CDR3 nucleotides: TGTGCCAGCAGTGGAGCGGGGGGTTCCTACGAGCAGTACTTC. Its protein is CASSGAGGSYEQYF.

The chain combines TRBV12-1 with TRBJ2-3; the listed D gene, TRBD2, was not tested against the DNA. TRBV12-1 is recorded as a pseudogene. CDR3 size: 16 residues. The CDR3 nucleotides read TGTGCCAGCTTCCCTGACCTAGCGGGGGGCACAGATACGCAGTATTTT. Amino acid sequence: CASFPDLAGGTDTQYF.

CDR3 sequence reads: CASMSGPGANVLTF. CDR3 nucleotide sequence: TGTGCCAGCATGTCAGGGCCTGGGGCCAACGTCCTGACTTTC. V is TRBV6-4 and J is TRBJ2-6; D is perhaps TRBD1 (5 bases). The germline V gene has CDR1 MRHNA and CDR2 SNTAGT. The CDR3 is 14 amino acids. V shed 7 bases and J shed 2 bases, with 9 bases lying between them.

This clone was recorded a few times. The J gene is TRBJ1-5, the V gene TRBV21-1. TRBV21-1 is marked as a pseudogene. The CDR3 is 16 residues long. CDR3 in amino acids: CASSKEKGLSNQPQHF. DNA of the CDR3: TGTGCCAGCAGCAAAGAGAAGGGTTTAAGTAATCAGCCCCAGCATTTT.

The rearrangement joins TRBV27 to TRBJ2-7, with 11 positions matching TRBD1. CDR3 size: 15 residues. J gave up 4 bases and V 6 bases, and 8 bases lay outside the gene matches. CDR1 and CDR2 (germline): MNHEY, SMNVEV (reference sequence). CDR3 region: CASSLGTGGGYEQYF. The CDR3 nucleotides read TGTGCCAGCAGCTTAGGGACAGGGGGAGGATACGAGCAGTACTTC.

CDR3 in amino acids: CASSVEGGGGSDTQYF. Here the CDR3 DNA reads TGTGCCAGCAGCGTAGAAGGCGGGGGCGGTTCAGATACGCAGTATTTT. V is TRBV9 and J is TRBJ2-3; the D gene is possibly TRBD2 (7 bases). V lost 0 bases, J lost 4 bases, and 15 bases lay in between. CDR1 is SGDLS and CDR2 is YYNGEE in the germline V gene. The CDR3 runs to 16 residues.

This clone appeared once. Other nucleotide sequences in the sample specify the same CDR3. The CDR3 reads CAIQATGGYGYTF. The DNA for the CDR3 is TGTGCCATCCAGGCGACAGGGGGCTACGGCTACACCTTC. The V and J genes are TRBV10-3 and TRBJ1-2; TRBD1 aligns across 10 bases. J lost 8 bases, V lost 8 bases, and 8 bases had no gene match. The CDR3 loop spans 13 amino acids. Germline lookup yields CDR1 ENHRY and CDR2 SYGVKD.

The chain employs TRBV6-5 and TRBJ2-5, with D possibly matching TRBD2 (6 bases). Trimming removed 5 bases from V and 3 bases from J, with 10 bases in between. The V gene's germline CDR1 is MNHEY and CDR2 SVGAGI. This CDR3 spans 13 amino acids. The CDR3: CASSPGGKETQYF. In DNA, the CDR3 is TGTGCCAGCAGTCCGGGCGGGAAAGAGACCCAGTACTTC.

V gene TRBV7-9 combines with J gene TRBJ1-1; D uncertain. There are 16 residues in the CDR3. Germline values: CDR1 SEHNR, CDR2 FQNEAQ (reference sequence). V lost 0 bases and J 0 bases, leaving 11 bases between the germline ends. The CDR3 DNA reads as TGTGCCAGCAGCTTAGCGGCGGCAGTCATGAACACTGAAGCTTTCTTT. Its protein is CASSLAAAVMNTEAFF. The entire variable domain, with the rest obtained from reference TRBV7-9 and TRBJ1-1, is as follows: DTGVSQNPRHKITKRGQNVTFRCDPISEHNRLYWYRQTLGQGPEFLTYFQNEAQLEKSRLLSDRFSAERPKGSFSTLEIQRTEQGDSAMYLCASSLAAAVMNTEAFFGQGTRLTVV.

The V gene is TRBV7-9, the J gene TRBJ2-7; TRBD2 aligns across 11 bases. This CDR3 spans 16 amino acids. Germline-derived CDR1 and CDR2 are SEHNR and FQNEAQ (reference sequence). V lost 5 bases and J lost 3; bases outside the gene matches: 9. The CDR3 loop is CASSPSPGLADYEQYF. The DNA of the CDR3 is TGTGCCAGCAGCCCCTCCCCGGGACTAGCGGACTACGAGCAGTACTTC.

V usage is TRBV30 and J usage is TRBJ1-1; 12 nucleotides match TRBD1. V gave up 4 bases and J gave up 3 bases; unmatched junction bases: 9. The CDR3 is 16 residues long. Germline V gene data show CDR1 as GTSNPN and CDR2 as SVGIG (reference sequence). The chain's CDR3 is CAWIFGDRGRDTEAFF. CDR3 DNA sequence: TGTGCCTGGATTTTCGGGGACAGGGGGCGGGACACTGAAGCTTTCTTT.

The V call is TRBV5-3, the J call TRBJ1-1; 7 bases are a match to TRBD1. TRBV5-3 is marked as an open reading frame, function uncertain. The V gene end was trimmed by 4 bases and the J gene end by 4 bases; junction bases not matched to a gene: 7. There are 14 residues in the CDR3. In DNA, the CDR3 is TGTGCCAGAAGCCCTTCTACAGGGGCCACTGAAGCTTTCTTT. It codes for CARSPSTGATEAFF.

To note about this clone: The junction shows a germline mismatch at one end, possibly a read error. The chain recombines TRBV7-8 with TRBJ1-4, with 8 nucleotides matching TRBD1. CDR1 is SGHVS, CDR2 FQNEAQ, per germline. This CDR3 comprises 15 residues. This CDR3 is CASSLATGVGEKLFF. The CDR3 DNA reads as TGTGCCAGCAGCTTAGCGACAGGGGTGGGTGAAAAGCTGTTTTTT.

The V and J genes are TRBV18 and TRBJ1-1; D gene ambiguous. CDR3 length equals 13 residues. From germline, CDR1 is KGHSH and CDR2 LQKENI. The V and J ends lost 2 bases and 3 bases respectively, with 7 bases between them. In DNA, the CDR3 is TGTGCCAGCTCACCAGAGGGTTACACTGAAGCTTTCTTT. Residues: CASSPEGYTEAFF.